These T cell receptor beta chains were read from a single sample in a study of CD8+ T cells in alopecia areata. TCRdb keeps only in-frame clones here, not all; method: immunoSEQ multiplex PCR. The sample consists of about 200,000 clones, 64% of them appearing once. Here the sequenced sample was CD4+ T cells sorted from blood, taken at week 4, from a patient treated with tofacitinib. All receptors come from a human donor with alopecia areata. CDR3s include the opening cysteine and the closing phenylalanine or tryptophan. The D gene is left open where the match is weak. Rows give clone size only sometimes, using once, few, many, or a class for an expanded clone.

TRBJ2-1 . . TRBV23-1 TGCGCCAGCAGTCTCCATGAGCAGTTCTTC CASSLHEQFF
TRBJ2-3 . . TRBV18 TGTGCCAGCTCACCACCGGAGACAGGTGGTTCTAGGAAGTATTTT CASSPPETGGSRKYF
TRBJ2-5 . few TRBV5-1 TGCGCCAGCAGCTTGGTGACTGGTCAAGAAGAGACCCAGTACTTC CASSLVTGQEETQYF
TRBJ1-5 . . TRBV5-4 TGTGCCAGCAGCTTTAGGGATAGCAATCAGCCCCAGCATTTT CASSFRDSNQPQHF
TRBJ2-5 . few TRBV6-6 TGTGCCAGCAGTTACATAGGCCTCCAAGAGACCCAGTACTTC CASSYIGLQETQYF
TRBJ2-1 TRBD2 . TRBV5-1 TGCGCCAGCAGCTTCGGACTAGCGGGGGCATACTACAATGAGCAGTTCTTC CASSFGLAGAYYNEQFF
TRBJ1-2 . . TRBV2 TGTGCCAGCAGTGATTGGTCGGCTAACTATGGCTACACCTTC CASSDWSANYGYTF
TRBJ1-1 . . TRBV6-6 TGTGCCAGCAGTTACGGGATGAACACTGAAGCTTTCTTT CASSYGMNTEAFF
TRBJ1-1 . few TRBV6-5 TGTGCCAGCAGTTACTCGAATTCGGTGAACACTGAAGCTTTCTTT CASSYSNSVNTEAFF
TRBJ2-5 TRBD1 . TRBV5-4 TGTGCCAGCAGCTTGGGGACAGGGGGAGAGACCCAGTACTTC CASSLGTGGETQYF
TRBJ2-5 TRBD2 . TRBV5-1 TGCGCCAGCAGCCGGGACTATGAGATGCAGTACTTC CASSRDYEMQYF
TRBJ2-3 TRBD2 few TRBV29-1 TGCAGCGTAGATAACAGCGGGGGGCATACGCAGTATTTT CSVDNSGGHTQYF
TRBJ2-7 TRBD1 . TRBV29-1 TGCAGCGTTATGGACAGGGCAATGTACTTC CSVMDRAMYF
TRBJ2-7 . . TRBV9 TGTGCCAGCAGCGTAGGTTTAAACAACCCCTACGAGCAGTACTTC CASSVGLNNPYEQYF
TRBJ1-4 . once TRBV10-3 TGTGCCATCCAGGGAACTTCCCATGAAAAACTGTTTTTT CAIQGTSHEKLFF
TRBJ1-6 . . TRBV7-2 TGTGCCAGCAGCGCAGGACGGGACAATTCACCCCTCCACTTT CASSAGRDNSPLHF
TRBJ2-7 TRBD1 . TRBV6-5 TGTGCCAGCAGCCTCGGGACAGGGTATGTCGTCGAGCAGTACTTC CASSLGTGYVVEQYF
TRBJ2-1 TRBD1 . TRBV5-1 TGCGCCAGCAGCTTGGGACAGGGGGCCGGTGAGCAGTTCTTC CASSLGQGAGEQFF
TRBJ1-5 . . TRBV4-1 TGCGCCAGCAGCCAAGCCCCCGGTCAGCCCCAGCATTTT CASSQAPGQPQHF
TRBJ1-6 . . TRBV10-3 TGTGCCATCAGTGAGACGAATAATTCACCCCTCCACTTT CAISETNNSPLHF
TRBJ1-2 . . TRBV9 TGTGCCAGCAGCCCTGCCCTAGGGTGGTCCCCTCACTATGGCTACACCTTC CASSPALGWSPHYGYTF
TRBJ2-2 . . TRBV5-4 TGTGCCAGCAGCTTAGCCGGGGGGAACACCGGGGAGCTGTTTTTT CASSLAGGNTGELFF
TRBJ2-5 . few TRBV7-2 TGTGCCAGCAGCTCCGGGATGGGCTTGAAGACCCAGTACTTC CASSSGMGLKTQYF
TRBJ2-3 . few TRBV29-1 TGCAGCGTTGAGAGTCCCGGCACAGATACGCAGTATTTT CSVESPGTDTQYF
TRBJ2-5 . . TRBV7-9 TGTGCCAGCAGCGCTCAAGAGACCCAGTACTTC CASSAQETQYF
TRBJ2-5 . . TRBV30 TGTGCCTGGAGTGTACAACTAGAAGGGACCCAGTACTTC CAWSVQLEGTQYF
TRBJ2-2 TRBD1 few TRBV18 TGTGCCAGCTCACCTACAGGGGGCGCCGGGGAGCTGTTTTTT CASSPTGGAGELFF
TRBJ1-1 . . TRBV30 TGTGCCTGGAGTATGGCTCCTGAAGCTTTCTTT CAWSMAPEAFF
TRBJ1-1 TRBD1 . TRBV5-6 TGTGCCAGCAGCTTGAAGGTGACAGGGTGGGACACTGAAGCTTTCTTT CASSLKVTGWDTEAFF
TRBJ1-2 . . TRBV7-2 TGTGCCAGCAGTTCCCTGTGGGGGAACTATGGCTACACCTTC CASSSLWGNYGYTF
TRBJ2-5 . . TRBV6-1 TGTGCCAGCAGTGGAAACTTGGACGGGACCCAGTACTTC CASSGNLDGTQYF
TRBJ2-3 . . TRBV11-2 TGTGCCAGCAGCTTTCAAGACCTGGGGACAGATACGCAGTATTTT CASSFQDLGTDTQYF
TRBJ1-2 . . TRBV5-4 TGTGCCAGCAGCTTCCAGGGAAGACATGGCTACACCTTC CASSFQGRHGYTF
TRBJ2-1 . . TRBV20-1 TGCAGTGCTATTAGGGATGAGCAGTTCTTC CSAIRDEQFF
TRBJ2-1 . . TRBV29-1 TGCAGCGGAAAGGGGTCAGGGACGTGGGTCAATGAGCAGTTCTTC CSGKGSGTWVNEQFF
TRBJ2-5 TRBD1 . TRBV7-2 TGTGCCAGCAGCTTCCAGGGACAGGGAAAGGAGACCCAGTACTTC CASSFQGQGKETQYF
TRBJ2-5 . . TRBV4-1 TGCGCCAGCAGCCCTACCGGACAGCCACAAGAGACCCAGTACTTC CASSPTGQPQETQYF
TRBJ2-7 TRBD2 . TRBV15 TGTGCCACCAGCAGAGATGGGGGACTAGCGGGGAGATCTTACGAGCAGTACTTC CATSRDGGLAGRSYEQYF
TRBJ2-1 TRBD2 . TRBV30 TGTGCCTGGAGTCCGCCGGTGGTAGCGGGTTACAATGAGCAGTTCTTC CAWSPPVVAGYNEQFF
TRBJ2-7 TRBD1 . TRBV7-6 TGTGCCAGCAGCCCCGGCGGACAGGCTTACGAGCAGTACTTC CASSPGGQAYEQYF